Listed below are T cell receptor beta chains from one sample, sequenced in a study of CD8 T cells in Susac syndrome. TCRdb fed the immunoSEQ multiplex PCR reads into MiXCR, producing one record per CDR3 protein. In the table there are approximately 75,000 distinct CDR3 sequences, 85% to 95% of which are singletons. Sequencing was performed on CD8+ T cells from PBMCs. These receptors all stem from a human donor in good health. CDR3s include the opening cysteine and the closing phenylalanine or tryptophan. A D gene is named only where the DNA matches it firmly. Rows give clone size only sometimes, using once, few, many, or a class for an expanded clone.

>TRBV12-3/TRBV12-4|TRBJ1-1|NA|once
TGTGCCAGCAGTTTAGGGTACCACACTGAAGCTTTCTTT
CASSLGYHTEAFF
>TRBV25-1|TRBJ1-6|NA|NA
TGTGCCAGCAGTGACTATTCAGGGCCAGAGTCACCCCTCCACTTT
CASSDYSGPESPLHF
>TRBV19|TRBJ1-1|NA|NA
TGTGCCAGTAGTATCTATGCAGGGTCGGACACTGAAGCTTTCTTT
CASSIYAGSDTEAFF
>TRBV9|TRBJ1-3|NA|NA
TGTGCCAGCAGCGCCAGCCGAGGGACTGGAAACACCATATATTTT
CASSASRGTGNTIYF
>TRBV7-6|TRBJ2-5|NA|NA
TGTGCCAGCAGCTTAGCGCCTAGGGAAGAGACCCAGTACTTC
CASSLAPREETQYF
>TRBV18|TRBJ1-1|TRBD1|NA
TGTGCCAGCTCATCAACAGGGGGAAACACTGAAGCTTTCTTT
CASSSTGGNTEAFF
>TRBV15|TRBJ2-3|TRBD2|NA
TGTGCCACCAGCATTGGACTAGCGGGGGGGCTAGTAGATACGCAGTATTTT
CATSIGLAGGLVDTQYF
>TRBV20-1|TRBJ1-4|NA|NA
TGCAGTGCTAGACCCAATCTGGGAAAACTGTTTTTT
CSARPNLGKLFF
>TRBV7-3|TRBJ2-1|NA|once
TGTGCCAGCAGCTTCGGACAGTACAATGAGCAGTTCTTC
CASSFGQYNEQFF
>TRBV7-9|TRBJ2-1|NA|NA
TGTGCCAGCAGTCCTACGGACAGTTCCGGCTACAATGAGCAGTTCTTC
CASSPTDSSGYNEQFF
>TRBV7-9|TRBJ2-7|TRBD1|NA
TGTGCCAGCAGCTCGGACAGGGGCGGCAACGAGCAGTACTTC
CASSSDRGGNEQYF
>TRBV7-9|TRBJ2-5|TRBD2|NA
TGTGCCAGCAGCCGCTACCCTGCCGTGACTAGCTACCAAGAGACCCAGTACTTC
CASSRYPAVTSYQETQYF
>TRBV4-3|TRBJ2-1|TRBD2|NA
TGCGCCAGCAGCGTGACAACTAGCGGGGGGGCCCATGAGCAGTTCTTC
CASSVTTSGGAHEQFF
>TRBV5-1|TRBJ2-3|TRBD1|once
TGCGCCAGCGCCGGGACAGGGGGCGCAGATACGCAGTATTTT
CASAGTGGADTQYF
>TRBV7-9|TRBJ1-1|TRBD1|NA
TGTGCCAGCAGACAACAGGGGTCAAACACTGAAGCTTTCTTT
CASRQQGSNTEAFF
>TRBV4-2|TRBJ2-7|NA|NA
TGTGCCAGCAGCCAAGATCAAGAGGATCCTAGCAAGCAGTACTTC
CASSQDQEDPSKQYF
>TRBV29-1|TRBJ2-1|NA|NA
TGCAGCGTTGAAGGGACGGGCTCCTACAATGAGCAGTTCTTC
CSVEGTGSYNEQFF
>TRBV6-5|TRBJ2-2|NA|NA
TGTGCCAGCAGTCAGGACGGGAACACCGGGGAGCTGTTTTTT
CASSQDGNTGELFF
>TRBV7-9|TRBJ1-1|NA|NA
TGTGCCAGCAGCTTAGTTCGGGCAGGCACTGAAGCTTTCTTT
CASSLVRAGTEAFF
>TRBV5-4|TRBJ1-4|TRBD1|NA
TGTGCCAGCAGCATACGACAGGGACCAAATGAAAAACTGTTTTTT
CASSIRQGPNEKLFF
>TRBV12-3/TRBV12-4|TRBJ2-2|NA|NA
TGTGCCAGCAGTTCCAATCCGGGGGAGCTGTTTTTT
CASSSNPGELFF
>TRBV29-1|TRBJ1-4|NA|NA
TGCAGCGTTGAAGAAGCTGGGGCAAATGAAAAACTGTTTTTT
CSVEEAGANEKLFF
>TRBV4-1|TRBJ2-3|NA|NA
TGCGCCAGCAGCCAAAACCCCACAGATACGCAGTATTTT
CASSQNPTDTQYF
>TRBV9|TRBJ2-3|NA|NA
TGTGCCAGCAGCCCGGGACCGGGGGATACGCAGTATTTT
CASSPGPGDTQYF
>TRBV29-1|TRBJ1-2|NA|NA
TGCAGCGTGGAACGGGTAGAGGACTATGGCTACACCTTC
CSVERVEDYGYTF
>TRBV11-2|TRBJ2-3|NA|NA
TGTGCCAGCAGCTTAATATCCAACTCCGTGTCAGATACGCAGTATTTT
CASSLISNSVSDTQYF
>TRBV27|TRBJ2-2|NA|NA
TGTGCCAGCACCAACTCCGCCCGGGGTTACCTCGGGGAGCTGTTTTTT
CASTNSARGYLGELFF
>TRBV9|TRBJ2-3|NA|NA
TGTGCCAGCAGCACCTACCAGGGGACATCAGATACGCAGTATTTT
CASSTYQGTSDTQYF
>TRBV4-1|TRBJ1-1|NA|NA
TGCGCCAGCAGCCAGTACCAGGTGAACACTGAAGCTTTCTTT
CASSQYQVNTEAFF
>TRBV10-3|TRBJ1-2|NA|NA
TGTGCCATCAGTGAGTCAATGTTGGACTATGGCTACACCTTC
CAISESMLDYGYTF
>TRBV7-9|TRBJ1-1|NA|NA
TGTGCCAGCAGCTTAGACATCGGATTGAACACTGAAGCTTTCTTT
CASSLDIGLNTEAFF
>TRBV7-9|TRBJ2-7|TRBD1|NA
TGTGCCAGCAGCTTAGCTCAGGACAGGTCCTACGAGCAGTACTTC
CASSLAQDRSYEQYF
>TRBV4-2|TRBJ2-1|NA|NA
TGTGCCAGCAGCCGAGCCCTGGTGGAAGAGCAGTTCTTC
CASSRALVEEQFF
>TRBV7-9|TRBJ2-3|NA|NA
TGTGCCAGCAGCTTAGTTTGGGATACGCAGTATTTT
CASSLVWDTQYF
>TRBV7-9|TRBJ2-3|NA|NA
TGTGCCAGCAGCCCTCAGCCCGGAGATACGCAGTATTTT
CASSPQPGDTQYF